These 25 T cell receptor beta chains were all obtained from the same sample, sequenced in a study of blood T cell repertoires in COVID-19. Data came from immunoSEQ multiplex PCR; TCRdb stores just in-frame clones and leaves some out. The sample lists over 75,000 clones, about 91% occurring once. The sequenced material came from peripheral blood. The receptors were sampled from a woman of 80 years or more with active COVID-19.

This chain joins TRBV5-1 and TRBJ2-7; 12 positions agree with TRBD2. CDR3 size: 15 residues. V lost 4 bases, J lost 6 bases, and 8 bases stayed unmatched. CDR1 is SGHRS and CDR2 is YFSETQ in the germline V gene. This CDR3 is CASSALAGGGLEQYF. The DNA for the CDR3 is TGCGCCAGCAGCGCCCTAGCGGGAGGGGGCCTCGAGCAGTACTTC.

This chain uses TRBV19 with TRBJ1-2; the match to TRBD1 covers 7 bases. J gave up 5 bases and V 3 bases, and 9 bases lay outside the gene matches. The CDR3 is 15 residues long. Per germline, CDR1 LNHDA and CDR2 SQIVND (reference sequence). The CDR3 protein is CASSMSGPTGYGYTF. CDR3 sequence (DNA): TGTGCCAGTAGTATGTCAGGCCCGACAGGGTATGGCTACACCTTC.

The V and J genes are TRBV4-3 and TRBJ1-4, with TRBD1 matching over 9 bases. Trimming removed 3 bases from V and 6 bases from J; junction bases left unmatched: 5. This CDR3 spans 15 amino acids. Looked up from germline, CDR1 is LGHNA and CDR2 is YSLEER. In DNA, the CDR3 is TGCGCCAGCAGCCAGGGGGACAGGGATCATGAAAAACTGTTTTTT. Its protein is CASSQGDRDHEKLFF.

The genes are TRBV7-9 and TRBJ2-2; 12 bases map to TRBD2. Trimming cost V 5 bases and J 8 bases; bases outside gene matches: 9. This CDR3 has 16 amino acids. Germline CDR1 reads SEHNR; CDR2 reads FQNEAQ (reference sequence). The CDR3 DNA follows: TGTGCCAGCAGCCACCAACTAGCGGGAGGCCCAGGGGAGCTGTTTTTT. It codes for CASSHQLAGGPGELFF.

CDR3 nucleotides: TGTGCCAGCAGTTCGCGGGGGGCGGGTCAAGATACGCAGTATTTT. It is translated as CASSSRGAGQDTQYF. The genes are TRBV6-5 and TRBJ2-3; 8 positions match TRBD2. CDR3 length: 15 amino acids. V dropped 4 bases and J dropped 5; count of bases not matched to a gene: 8. CDR1 and CDR2 from the germline V gene are MNHEY and SVGAGI.

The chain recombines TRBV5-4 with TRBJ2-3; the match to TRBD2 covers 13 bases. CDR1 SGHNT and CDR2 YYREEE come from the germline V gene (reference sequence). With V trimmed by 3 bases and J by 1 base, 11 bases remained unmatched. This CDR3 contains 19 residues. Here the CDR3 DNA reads TGTGCCAGCAGCTCAAGACTAGCGGGAGGTCCGGGGGGCACAGATACGCAGTATTTT. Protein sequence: CASSSRLAGGPGGTDTQYF.

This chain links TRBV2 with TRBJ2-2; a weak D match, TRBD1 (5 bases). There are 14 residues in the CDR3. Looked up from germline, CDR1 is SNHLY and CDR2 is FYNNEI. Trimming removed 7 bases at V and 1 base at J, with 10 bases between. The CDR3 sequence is CASTSDRNTGELFF. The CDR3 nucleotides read TGTGCCAGCACCTCAGACAGGAACACCGGGGAGCTGTTTTTT.

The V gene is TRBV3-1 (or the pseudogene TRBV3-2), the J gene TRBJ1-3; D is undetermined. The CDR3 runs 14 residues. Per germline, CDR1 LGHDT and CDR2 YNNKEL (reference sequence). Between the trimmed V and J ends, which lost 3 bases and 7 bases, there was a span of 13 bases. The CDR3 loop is CASSHARGRNTIYF. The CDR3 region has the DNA TGTGCCAGCAGCCATGCCAGAGGGAGGAACACCATATATTTT.

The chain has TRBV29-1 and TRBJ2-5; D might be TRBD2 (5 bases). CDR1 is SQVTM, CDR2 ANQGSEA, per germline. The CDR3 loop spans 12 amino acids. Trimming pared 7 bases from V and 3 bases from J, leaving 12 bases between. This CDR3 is CSADKREETQYF. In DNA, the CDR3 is TGCAGCGCCGATAAGAGGGAAGAGACCCAGTACTTC.

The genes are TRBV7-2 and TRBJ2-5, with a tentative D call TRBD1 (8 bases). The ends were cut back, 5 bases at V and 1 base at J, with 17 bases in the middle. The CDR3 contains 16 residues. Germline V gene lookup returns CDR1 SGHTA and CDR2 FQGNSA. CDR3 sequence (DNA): TGTGCCAGCAGCCCCCGGACAGGGAGGGGCCAAGAGACCCAGTACTTC. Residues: CASSPRTGRGQETQYF.

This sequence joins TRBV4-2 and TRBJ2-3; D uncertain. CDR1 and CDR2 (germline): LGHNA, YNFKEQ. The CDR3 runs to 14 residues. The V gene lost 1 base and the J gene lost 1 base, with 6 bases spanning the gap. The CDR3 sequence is CASSQVLGTDTQYF. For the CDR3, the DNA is TGTGCCAGCAGCCAAGTTTTAGGCACAGATACGCAGTATTTT.

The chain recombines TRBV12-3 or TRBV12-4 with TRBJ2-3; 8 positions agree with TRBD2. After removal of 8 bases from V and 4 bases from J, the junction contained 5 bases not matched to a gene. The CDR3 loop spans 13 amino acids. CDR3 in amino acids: CASCPSGSDTQYF. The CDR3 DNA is TGTGCCAGCTGTCCTAGCGGGTCAGATACGCAGTATTTT.

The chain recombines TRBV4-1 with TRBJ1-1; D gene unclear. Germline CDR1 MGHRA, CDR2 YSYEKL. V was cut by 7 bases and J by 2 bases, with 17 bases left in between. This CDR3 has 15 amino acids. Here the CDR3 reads CASTPPTRSNTEAFF. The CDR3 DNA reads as TGCGCCAGCACCCCCCCCACGCGGAGCAACACTGAAGCTTTCTTT.

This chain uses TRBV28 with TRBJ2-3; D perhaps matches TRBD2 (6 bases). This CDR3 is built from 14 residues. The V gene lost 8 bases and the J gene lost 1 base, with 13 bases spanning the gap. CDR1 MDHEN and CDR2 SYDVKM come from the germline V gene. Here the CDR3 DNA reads TGTGCCAGCTTGGGGAGGAGGGGCACAGATACGCAGTATTTT. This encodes CASLGRRGTDTQYF.

CDR3 sequence: CASSQAPGLQDYEQYF. The DNA for the CDR3 is TGTGCCAGCAGCCAGGCACCGGGACTCCAGGATTACGAGCAGTACTTC. The chain combines TRBV5-5 with TRBJ2-7, with TRBD2 as a possible D gene (6 bases). Trimming took 4 bases from V and 4 from J, leaving 21 bases between them. Germline V gene lookup returns CDR1 SGHKS and CDR2 YYEKEE (reference sequence). This CDR3 contains 16 residues.

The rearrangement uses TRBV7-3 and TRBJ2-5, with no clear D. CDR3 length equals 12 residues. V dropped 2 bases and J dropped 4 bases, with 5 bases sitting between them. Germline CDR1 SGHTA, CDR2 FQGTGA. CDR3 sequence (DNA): TGTGCCAGCAGCTTAGCAGGAGAGACCCAGTACTTC. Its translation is CASSLAGETQYF.

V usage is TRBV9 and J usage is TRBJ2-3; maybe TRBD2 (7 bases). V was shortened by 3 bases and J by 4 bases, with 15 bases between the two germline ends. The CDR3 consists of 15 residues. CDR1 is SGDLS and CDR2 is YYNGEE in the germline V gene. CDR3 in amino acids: CASSGGGGASDTQYF. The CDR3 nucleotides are TGTGCCAGCAGCGGTGGTGGGGGGGCGTCAGATACGCAGTATTTT.

CDR3: CASKGQGANYGYTF. Here the CDR3 DNA reads TGTGCCAGCAAGGGCCAGGGGGCCAACTATGGCTACACCTTC. V and J are TRBV25-1 and TRBJ1-2, with 8 bases identical to TRBD1. The CDR3 consists of 14 residues. CDR1 and CDR2 from the germline V gene are MGHDK and SYGVNS. V lost 7 bases to trimming and J lost 2 bases; unmatched junction nucleotides: 6.

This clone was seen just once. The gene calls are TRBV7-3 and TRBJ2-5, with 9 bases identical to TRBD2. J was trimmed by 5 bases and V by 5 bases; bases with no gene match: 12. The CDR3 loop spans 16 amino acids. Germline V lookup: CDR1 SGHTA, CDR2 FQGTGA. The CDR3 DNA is TGTGCCAGCAGCCTCAGTGGTGGGACTAGCAAGGAGACCCAGTACTTC. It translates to CASSLSGGTSKETQYF.

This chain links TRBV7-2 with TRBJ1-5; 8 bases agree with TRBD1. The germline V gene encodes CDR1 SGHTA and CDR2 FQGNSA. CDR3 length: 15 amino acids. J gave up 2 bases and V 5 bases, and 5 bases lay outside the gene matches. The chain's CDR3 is CASSPVTGGNQPQHF. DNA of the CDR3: TGTGCCAGCAGCCCAGTGACAGGGGGCAATCAGCCCCAGCATTTT. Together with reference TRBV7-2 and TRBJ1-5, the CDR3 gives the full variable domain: GAGVSQSPSNKVTEKGKDVELRCDPISGHTALYWYRQSLGQGLEFLIYFQGNSAPDKSGLPSDRFSAERTGGSVSTLTIQRTQQEDSAVYLCASSPVTGGNQPQHFGDGTRLSIL.

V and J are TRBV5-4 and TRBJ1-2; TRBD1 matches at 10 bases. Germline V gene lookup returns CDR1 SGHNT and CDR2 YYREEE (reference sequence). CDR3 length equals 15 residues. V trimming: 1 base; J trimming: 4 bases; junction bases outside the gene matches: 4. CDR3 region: CASSLSRQGAYGYTF. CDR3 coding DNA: TGTGCCAGCAGCTTGAGCCGACAGGGGGCCTATGGCTACACCTTC.

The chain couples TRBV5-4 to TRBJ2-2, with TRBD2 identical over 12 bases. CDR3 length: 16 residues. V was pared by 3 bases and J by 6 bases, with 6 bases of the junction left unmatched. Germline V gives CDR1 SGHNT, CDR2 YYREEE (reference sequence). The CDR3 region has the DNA TGTGCCAGCAGCTCCGCTAGCGGGAGGGCTCCCGGGGAGCTGTTTTTT. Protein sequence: CASSSASGRAPGELFF.

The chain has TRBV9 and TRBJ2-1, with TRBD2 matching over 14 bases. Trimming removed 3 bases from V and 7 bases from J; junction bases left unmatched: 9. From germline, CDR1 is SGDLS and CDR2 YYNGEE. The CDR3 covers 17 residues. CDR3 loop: CASSASPGLAGVNEQFF. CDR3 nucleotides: TGTGCCAGCAGCGCAAGTCCGGGACTAGCGGGAGTGAATGAGCAGTTCTTC.

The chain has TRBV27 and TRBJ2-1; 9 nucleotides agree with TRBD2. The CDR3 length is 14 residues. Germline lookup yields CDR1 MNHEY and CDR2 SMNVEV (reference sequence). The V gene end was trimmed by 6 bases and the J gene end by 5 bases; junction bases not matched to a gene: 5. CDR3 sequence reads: CASRGTSRDNEQFF. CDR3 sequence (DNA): TGTGCCAGCAGGGGGACTAGCAGAGACAATGAGCAGTTCTTC.

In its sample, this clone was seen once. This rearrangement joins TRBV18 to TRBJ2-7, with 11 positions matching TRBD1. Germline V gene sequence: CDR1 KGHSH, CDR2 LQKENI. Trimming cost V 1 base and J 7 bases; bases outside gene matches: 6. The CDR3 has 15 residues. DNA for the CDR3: TGTGCCAGCTCACCACGTGGACAGGGGGCGAATGAGCAGTACTTC. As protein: CASSPRGQGANEQYF.